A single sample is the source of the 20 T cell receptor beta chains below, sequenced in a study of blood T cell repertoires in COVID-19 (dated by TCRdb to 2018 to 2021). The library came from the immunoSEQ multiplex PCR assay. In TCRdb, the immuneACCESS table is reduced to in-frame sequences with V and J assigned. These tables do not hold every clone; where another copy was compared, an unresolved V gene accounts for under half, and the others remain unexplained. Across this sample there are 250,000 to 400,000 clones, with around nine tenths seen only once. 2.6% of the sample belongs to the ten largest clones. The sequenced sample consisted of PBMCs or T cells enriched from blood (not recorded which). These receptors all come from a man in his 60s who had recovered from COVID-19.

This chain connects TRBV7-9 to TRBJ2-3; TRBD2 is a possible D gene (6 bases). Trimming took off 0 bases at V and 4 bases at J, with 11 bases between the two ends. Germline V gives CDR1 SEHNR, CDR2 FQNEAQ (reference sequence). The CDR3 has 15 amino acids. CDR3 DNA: TGTGCCAGCAGCTTAGCGGCCGGGACTTCAGATACGCAGTATTTT. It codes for CASSLAAGTSDTQYF.

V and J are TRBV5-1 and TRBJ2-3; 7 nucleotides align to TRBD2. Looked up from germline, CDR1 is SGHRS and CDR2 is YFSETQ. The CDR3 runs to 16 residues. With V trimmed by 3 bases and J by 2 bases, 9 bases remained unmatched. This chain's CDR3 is CASSSGASGITDTQYF. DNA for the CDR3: TGCGCCAGCAGCTCCGGGGCCAGCGGGATCACAGATACGCAGTATTTT.

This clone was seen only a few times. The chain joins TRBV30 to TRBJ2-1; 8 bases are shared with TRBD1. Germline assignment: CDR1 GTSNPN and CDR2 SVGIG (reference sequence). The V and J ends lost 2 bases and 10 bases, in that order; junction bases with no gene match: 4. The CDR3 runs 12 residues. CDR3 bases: TGTGCCTGGAGTCCAGGGGGCCCGGAGCAGTTCTTC. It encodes CAWSPGGPEQFF.

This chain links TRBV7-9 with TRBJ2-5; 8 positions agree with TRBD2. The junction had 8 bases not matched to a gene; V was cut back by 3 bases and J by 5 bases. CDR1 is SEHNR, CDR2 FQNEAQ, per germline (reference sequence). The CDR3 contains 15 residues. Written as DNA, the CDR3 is TGTGCCAGCAGCTTGGACAGCGGGGGCTTGGAGACCCAGTACTTC. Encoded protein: CASSLDSGGLETQYF.

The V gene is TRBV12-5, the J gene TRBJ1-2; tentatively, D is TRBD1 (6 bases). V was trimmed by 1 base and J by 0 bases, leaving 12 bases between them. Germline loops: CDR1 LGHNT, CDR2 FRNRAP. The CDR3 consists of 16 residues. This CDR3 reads CASGLEWGPPNYGYTF. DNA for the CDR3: TGTGCTAGTGGTTTGGAATGGGGGCCCCCTAACTATGGCTACACCTTC.

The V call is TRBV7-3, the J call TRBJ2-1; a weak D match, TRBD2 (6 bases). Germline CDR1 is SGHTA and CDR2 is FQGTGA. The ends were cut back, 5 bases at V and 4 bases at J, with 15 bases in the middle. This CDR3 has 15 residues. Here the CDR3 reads CASSTTSRSYNEQFF. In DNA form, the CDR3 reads TGTGCCAGCAGCACAACTAGCAGGTCTTACAATGAGCAGTTCTTC. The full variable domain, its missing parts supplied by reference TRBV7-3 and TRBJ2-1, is GAGVSQTPSNKVTEKGKYVELRCDPISGHTALYWYRQSLGQGPEFLIYFQGTGAADDSGLPNDRFFAVRPEGSVSTLKIQRTERGDSAVYLCASSTTSRSYNEQFFGPGTRLTVL.

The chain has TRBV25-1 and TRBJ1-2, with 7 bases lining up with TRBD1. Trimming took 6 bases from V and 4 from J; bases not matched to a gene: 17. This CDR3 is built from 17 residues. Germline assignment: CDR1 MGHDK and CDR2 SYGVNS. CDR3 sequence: CASSTTGTESGRYGYTF. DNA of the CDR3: TGTGCCAGCAGCACGACCGGGACAGAATCCGGTCGCTATGGCTACACCTTC.

The CDR3 nucleotides read TGTGCCAGCAGTTACGGGACAGGATCCATGGATACGCAGTATTTT. Translation: CASSYGTGSMDTQYF. The chain combines TRBV6-5 with TRBJ2-3; 8 positions agree with TRBD1. The V gene's germline CDR1 is MNHEY and CDR2 SVGAGI. J gave up 6 bases and V 2 bases, and 7 bases lay outside the gene matches. The CDR3 is made up of 15 amino acids.

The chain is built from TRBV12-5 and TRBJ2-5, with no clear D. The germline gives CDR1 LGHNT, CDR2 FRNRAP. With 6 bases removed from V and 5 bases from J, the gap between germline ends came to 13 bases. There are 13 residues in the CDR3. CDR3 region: CASGLGSMETQYF. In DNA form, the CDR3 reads TGTGCTAGTGGCCTCGGTTCTATGGAGACCCAGTACTTC.

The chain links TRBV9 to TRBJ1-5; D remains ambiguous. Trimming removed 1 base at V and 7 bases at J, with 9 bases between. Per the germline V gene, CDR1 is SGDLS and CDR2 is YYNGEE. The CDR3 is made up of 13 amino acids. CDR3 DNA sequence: TGTGCCAGCAGCGTAAACTTACAGCAGCCCCAGCATTTT. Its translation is CASSVNLQQPQHF. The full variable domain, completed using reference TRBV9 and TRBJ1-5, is DSGVTQTPKHLITATGQRVTLRCSPRSGDLSVYWYQQSLDQGLQFLIQYYNGEERAKGNILERFSAQQFPDLHSELNLSSLELGDSALYFCASSVNLQQPQHFGDGTRLSIL.

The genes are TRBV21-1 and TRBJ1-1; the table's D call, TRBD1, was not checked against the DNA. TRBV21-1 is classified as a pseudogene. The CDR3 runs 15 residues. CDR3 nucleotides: TGTGCCAGCAGCTCATCCGGGACAGGGGACACTGAAGCTTTCTTT. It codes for CASSSSGTGDTEAFF.

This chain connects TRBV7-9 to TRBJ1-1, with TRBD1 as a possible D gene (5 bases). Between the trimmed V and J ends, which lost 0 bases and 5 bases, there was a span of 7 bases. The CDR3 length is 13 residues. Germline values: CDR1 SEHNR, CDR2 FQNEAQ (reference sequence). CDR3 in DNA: TGTGCCAGCAGCTTAGCAGGGGTGACTGAAGCTTTCTTT. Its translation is CASSLAGVTEAFF.

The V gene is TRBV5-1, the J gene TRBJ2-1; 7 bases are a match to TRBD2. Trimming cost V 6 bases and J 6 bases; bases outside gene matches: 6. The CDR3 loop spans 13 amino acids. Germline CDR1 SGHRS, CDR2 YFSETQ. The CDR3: CASTWEGRNEQFF. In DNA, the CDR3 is TGCGCCAGCACGTGGGAGGGCCGCAATGAGCAGTTCTTC.

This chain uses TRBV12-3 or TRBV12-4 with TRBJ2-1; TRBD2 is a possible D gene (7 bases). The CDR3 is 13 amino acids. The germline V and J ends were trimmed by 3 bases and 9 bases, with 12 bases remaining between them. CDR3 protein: CASSFRGASEQFF. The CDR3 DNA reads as TGTGCCAGCAGTTTCCGGGGGGCGAGTGAGCAGTTCTTC.

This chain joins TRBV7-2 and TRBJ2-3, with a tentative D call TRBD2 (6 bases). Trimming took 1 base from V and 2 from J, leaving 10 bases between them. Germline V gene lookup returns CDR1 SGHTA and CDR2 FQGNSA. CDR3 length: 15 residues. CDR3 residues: CASSLVAGPTDTQYF. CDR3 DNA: TGTGCCAGCAGCTTAGTTGCGGGGCCCACAGATACGCAGTATTTT. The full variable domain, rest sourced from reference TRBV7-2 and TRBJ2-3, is GAGVSQSPSNKVTEKGKDVELRCDPISGHTALYWYRQSLGQGLEFLIYFQGNSAPDKSGLPSDRFSAERTGGSVSTLTIQRTQQEDSAVYLCASSLVAGPTDTQYFGPGTRLTVL.

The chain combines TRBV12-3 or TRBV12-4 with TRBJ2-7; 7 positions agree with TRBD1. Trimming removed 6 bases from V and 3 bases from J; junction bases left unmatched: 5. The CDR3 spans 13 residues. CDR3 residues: CASSPGQVYEQYF. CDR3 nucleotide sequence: TGTGCCAGCAGCCCCGGACAGGTCTACGAGCAGTACTTC.

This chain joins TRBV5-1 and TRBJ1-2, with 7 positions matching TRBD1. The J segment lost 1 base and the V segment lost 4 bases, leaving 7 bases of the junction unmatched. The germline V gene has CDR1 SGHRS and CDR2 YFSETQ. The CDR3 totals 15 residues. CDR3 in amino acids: CASSRGQSYNYGYTF. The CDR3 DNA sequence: TGCGCCAGCAGCAGGGGACAGAGCTATAACTATGGCTACACCTTC.

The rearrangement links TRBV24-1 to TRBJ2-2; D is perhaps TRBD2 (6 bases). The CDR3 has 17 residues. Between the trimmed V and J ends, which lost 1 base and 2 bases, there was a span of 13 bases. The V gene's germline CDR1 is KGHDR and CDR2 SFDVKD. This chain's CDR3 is CATSDFGGSQNTGELFF. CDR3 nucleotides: TGTGCCACCAGTGATTTCGGGGGATCTCAAAACACCGGGGAGCTGTTTTTT.

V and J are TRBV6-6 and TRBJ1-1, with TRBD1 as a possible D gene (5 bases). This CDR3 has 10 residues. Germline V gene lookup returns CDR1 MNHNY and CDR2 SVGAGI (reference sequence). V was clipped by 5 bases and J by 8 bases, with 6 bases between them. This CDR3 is CASSTGEAFF. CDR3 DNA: TGTGCCAGCAGTACAGGAGAAGCTTTCTTT.

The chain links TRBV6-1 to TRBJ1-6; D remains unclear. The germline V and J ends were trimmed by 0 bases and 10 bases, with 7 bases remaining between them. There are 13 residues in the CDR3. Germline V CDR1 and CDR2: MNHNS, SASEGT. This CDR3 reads CASSEAEESPLHF. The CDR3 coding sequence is TGTGCCAGCAGTGAAGCGGAGGAATCACCCCTCCACTTT.